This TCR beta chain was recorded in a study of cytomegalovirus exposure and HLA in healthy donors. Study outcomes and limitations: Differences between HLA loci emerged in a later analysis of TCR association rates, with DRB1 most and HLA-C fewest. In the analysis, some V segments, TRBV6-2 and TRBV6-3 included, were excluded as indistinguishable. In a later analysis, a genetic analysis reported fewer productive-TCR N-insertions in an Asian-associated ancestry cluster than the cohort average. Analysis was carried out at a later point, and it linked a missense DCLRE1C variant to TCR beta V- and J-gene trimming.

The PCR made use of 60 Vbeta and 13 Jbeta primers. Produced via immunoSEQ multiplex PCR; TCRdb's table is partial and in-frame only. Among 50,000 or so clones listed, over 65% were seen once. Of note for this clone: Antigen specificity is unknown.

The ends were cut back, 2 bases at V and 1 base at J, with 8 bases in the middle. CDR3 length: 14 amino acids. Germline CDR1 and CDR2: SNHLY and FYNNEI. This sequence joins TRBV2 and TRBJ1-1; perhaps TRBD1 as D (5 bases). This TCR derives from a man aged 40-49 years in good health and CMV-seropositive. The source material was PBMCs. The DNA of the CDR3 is TGTGCCAGCAGTGAAAGGAGGGGGAACACTGAAGCTTTCTTT. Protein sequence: CASSERRGNTEAFF.